This T cell receptor beta chain emerged from a study of identical twins. V lost 7 bases and J lost 4, with 18 bases in between. The length of the CDR3 is 15 residues. TCRdb fed the 5' RACE reads into MiXCR, producing one record per CDR3 protein. The profile shows about 790,000 distinct CDR3 sequences, about 20% of them singletons. This clonotype was counted only a few times. This sample was shared with a second study, whose subject was T cells expressing NK-cell markers. As reported in that work: Restricting sorting to alpha-beta TCR T cells was achieved in several experiments by an anti-gamma-delta TCR antibody.

The V call is TRBV12-3 or TRBV12-4, the J call TRBJ2-3; tentative D call: TRBD2 (6 bases). This receptor was identified in a woman aged 18 to 35 in good health. Material for sequencing was PBMCs. CDR3 sequence: CASTAWGERADTQYF. CDR3 DNA: TGTGCCAGCACCGCCTGGGGGGAGAGGGCAGATACGCAGTATTTT.